What follows are 10 T cell receptor beta chains derived from one specimen sequenced in a study of CD8 T cells in Susac syndrome. RNA totalling roughly 0.45 to 1 ug underwent reverse transcription with random hexamers. One entry per CDR3 protein results from TCRdb running MiXCR on the immunoSEQ multiplex PCR reads. The sample consists of around 300,000 distinct CDR3 sequences, about 91% of them appearing once. The sequenced material came from CD4+ T cells from PBMCs. The receptor set was obtained from a human donor with multiple sclerosis.

This clonotype was counted a few times. This chain joins TRBV7-9 and TRBJ2-5; the D gene is possibly TRBD1 (6 bases). The CDR3 spans 15 residues. Trimming took off 0 bases at V and 5 bases at J, with 13 bases between the two ends. Germline V gene lookup returns CDR1 SEHNR and CDR2 FQNEAQ (reference sequence). CDR3 protein: CASSLAGAVAETQYF. The DNA for the CDR3 is TGTGCCAGCAGCTTAGCGGGGGCCGTCGCGGAGACCCAGTACTTC.

The V and J genes are TRBV12-3 or TRBV12-4 and TRBJ2-1; 7 nucleotides align to TRBD2. After removal of 6 bases from V and 9 bases from J, the junction contained 5 bases not matched to a gene. There are 12 residues in the CDR3. As DNA, the CDR3 is TGTGCCAGCAGCCGACTAGCCTCTGAGCAGTTCTTC. It codes for CASSRLASEQFF.

The gene calls are TRBV20-1 and TRBJ2-1, with TRBD2 matching over 8 bases. CDR3 length: 13 residues. Germline V gene lookup returns CDR1 DFQATT and CDR2 SNEGSKA (reference sequence). After removal of 5 bases from V and 6 bases from J, the junction contained 6 bases not matched to a gene. Here the CDR3 DNA reads TGCAGTGCTCCTCCCGGGACTAGCAATGAGCAGTTCTTC. It specifies CSAPPGTSNEQFF.

The J gene is TRBJ2-1, the V gene TRBV7-3, with 7 bases aligning to TRBD2. Germline trimming cut 5 bases from V and 0 bases from J; bases unmatched to any gene: 7. From germline, CDR1 is SGHTA and CDR2 FQGTGA. The CDR3 has 16 residues. The CDR3 is CASSLSGGSSYNEQFF. CDR3 nucleotides: TGTGCCAGCAGCCTTAGCGGCGGGAGCTCCTACAATGAGCAGTTCTTC.

This chain links TRBV6-2 or TRBV6-3 with TRBJ2-2; D might be TRBD2 (6 bases). This CDR3 spans 14 amino acids. V was clipped by 3 bases and J by 5 bases, with 10 bases between them. Germline lookup yields CDR1 MNHEY and CDR2 SVGEGT. CDR3 residues: CASSYSGRTGELFF. DNA of the CDR3: TGTGCCAGCAGTTATAGCGGCAGAACCGGGGAGCTGTTTTTT.

The chain recombines TRBV3-1 with TRBJ2-2; D ambiguous. This CDR3 spans 13 amino acids. From germline, CDR1 is LGHDT and CDR2 YNNKEL (reference sequence). Trimming took off 4 bases at V and 5 bases at J, with 8 bases between the two ends. CDR3 sequence: CASSRILTGELFF. CDR3 sequence (DNA): TGTGCCAGCAGCCGCATATTAACCGGGGAGCTGTTTTTT.

This chain connects TRBV29-1 to TRBJ2-1; D is possibly TRBD1 or TRBD2 (5 bases each). The V gene lost 6 bases and the J gene lost 3 bases, with 15 bases spanning the gap. CDR1 is SQVTM, CDR2 ANQGSEA, per germline. CDR3 length: 14 amino acids. The CDR3 spells CSVSLGTYYNEQFF. The CDR3 DNA reads TGCAGCGTGAGTCTCGGGACGTACTACAATGAGCAGTTCTTC.

The V gene is TRBV19, the J gene TRBJ2-5; D ambiguous. CDR1 is LNHDA and CDR2 is SQIVND in the germline V gene (reference sequence). This CDR3 comprises 16 residues. Trimming took 7 bases from V and 5 from J, leaving 23 bases between them. DNA for the CDR3: TGTGCCAGTACCCCCCGGTCTGGGCAGGATGGGGAGACCCAGTACTTC. This translates into CASTPRSGQDGETQYF.

The rearrangement links TRBV6-6 to TRBJ2-2; 8 bases are a match to TRBD1. Per the germline V gene, CDR1 is MNHNY and CDR2 is SVGAGI (reference sequence). V was pared by 6 bases and J by 0 bases, with 6 bases of the junction left unmatched. The CDR3 is 16 residues long. The CDR3 nucleotides are TGTGCCAGCAGCCCCACAGGGGGAGCGAACACCGGGGAGCTGTTTTTT. It encodes CASSPTGGANTGELFF.

The table lists this clonotype with a count of one. The CDR3 DNA is TGTGCCAGCAGTCCCCCCCTAGGGAGCGAGCAGTACTTC. It specifies CASSPPLGSEQYF. This chain uses TRBV27 with TRBJ2-7; possible D gene TRBD2, 5 bases. Trimming shortened V by 5 bases and J by 6 bases, and 14 bases separated the two germline ends. The CDR3 consists of 13 residues. CDR1 is MNHEY, CDR2 SMNVEV, per germline (reference sequence).